Detailed here is one T cell receptor beta chain. Original analysis: Researchers report that nucleated cell counts were estimated from reference gene primer amplification. Only in-frame clones appear in the TCRdb table, and some are missing; sequencing was by immunoSEQ multiplex PCR. D and trimming come from the DNA, and the V and J calls and clone size come from that table. Of approximately 490,000 clones detected, about 90% appear once; the ten largest clones hold around 0.7%. This record belongs to a study of blood T cell repertoires in COVID-19. The CDR3 has 13 residues. Germline V gives CDR1 SQVTM, CDR2 ANQGSEA. V lost 3 bases and J lost 2; bases outside the gene matches: 4.

The gene calls are TRBV29-1 and TRBJ2-7; TRBD1 matches 7 bases. This clonotype originated in a woman aged 18-29 years who had recovered from COVID-19. The sample comprised PBMCs or T cells enriched from blood (not recorded which). Here the CDR3 DNA reads TGCAGCGTTGAGAACAGGGGAACCTACGAGCAGTACTTC. This sequence encodes CSVENRGTYEQYF.